The rows below give T cell receptor beta chains drawn from one sample of a study of T cell repertoires in cytomegalovirus infection. TCRdb re-derived calls from the reads in MiXCR, one entry per CDR3 protein. The data show about 770,000 distinct CDR3 sequences, with about 27% seen just once and 10% to 15% held by the top ten. These receptors are not linked to any known antigen. The sample here was cultured CD8+ T cells from PBMCs, taken from culture after CMV antigen stimulation. The receptors were gathered from a human donor in good health (CMV status not recorded). Some clones in this sample may be carry-over from other donors' samples. The CDR3 runs from the conserved cysteine through the conserved F or W. The D gene is left open where the match is weak. Size tells how often a clone was seen (once, few, many) or the class of an expanded clone, and some rows leave it out.

>TRBV27|.|.|TRBJ2-5
TGTGCCAGCAGTTCCGATCGGTGGGGGGAGACCCAGTACTTC
CASSSDRWGETQYF
>TRBV7-9|TRBD1|many|TRBJ2-3
TGTGCCAGCAGCTGGACAGGAGATACGCAGTATTTT
CASSWTGDTQYF
>TRBV25-1|TRBD1|.|TRBJ2-7
TGTGCAAGCACAGGCCAGGGGGCCTACAGCTCCTACGAGCAGTACTTC
CASTGQGAYSSYEQYF
>TRBV6-6|.|.|TRBJ1-1
TGTGCCAGCAGTTACTCCTCCCCCTCACCTGACACTGAAGCTTTCTTT
CASSYSSPSPDTEAFF
>TRBV6-6|.|few|TRBJ2-1
TGTGCCAGCAGTTACGGGCCCTGGGGGCAGTTCTTC
CASSYGPWGQFF
>TRBV7-9|.|.|TRBJ2-7
TGTGCCAGCAGCGGGGGACGGACCTACGAGCAGTACTTC
CASSGGRTYEQYF
>TRBV19|.|many|TRBJ1-1
TGTGCCAGCAGCCCCCGCAACACTGAAGCTTTCTTT
CASSPRNTEAFF
>TRBV5-5|TRBD2|.|TRBJ2-7
TGTGCCAGCAGCCCGGCGGCAGCGGGGACCTTCTACGAGCAGTACTTC
CASSPAAAGTFYEQYF
>TRBV24-1|TRBD1|.|TRBJ2-2
TGTGCCACCAGTGCACAGGGGGACACCGGGGAGCTGTTTTTT
CATSAQGDTGELFF
>TRBV28|TRBD1|few|TRBJ2-5
TGTGCCAGCAGGGACACAGGGGAAGAGACCCAGTACTTC
CASRDTGEETQYF
>TRBV2|.|.|TRBJ1-1
TGTGCCAGCAACTCCCCCGACGCGAATTCTCTGGGAAGGAGGACTGAAGCTTTCTTT
CASNSPDANSLGRRTEAFF
>TRBV24-1|TRBD1|.|TRBJ1-1
TGTGCCACCAGTGATTCCCCCGGACAGGGGTTGAACACTGAAGCTTTCTTT
CATSDSPGQGLNTEAFF
>TRBV7-6|.|.|TRBJ1-4
TGTGCCAGCAGCCTTGGGGAGGGTCTTAATGAAAAACTGTTTTTT
CASSLGEGLNEKLFF
>TRBV7-2|.|many|TRBJ2-1
TGTGCCAGCAGCAGGGTATCCGACAATGAGCAGTTCTTC
CASSRVSDNEQFF
>TRBV6-5|TRBD1|few|TRBJ1-6
TGTGCCAGCAGTTACTCCGGGGACAGGGAGTCACCCCTCCACTTT
CASSYSGDRESPLHF
>TRBV7-6|.|many|TRBJ1-1
TGTGCCAGCACCCCTGGGATGGGAAGGACTGAAGCTTTCTTT
CASTPGMGRTEAFF
>TRBV10-3|.|.|TRBJ2-3
TGTGCCATCAGTGAGTTCACAGATACGCAGTATTTT
CAISEFTDTQYF
>TRBV10-1|.|.|TRBJ1-1
TGCGCCAGCAACCCAGCCGGCGGCACTGAAGCTTTCTTT
CASNPAGGTEAFF
>TRBV7-6|TRBD1|.|TRBJ1-5
TGTGCCAGCAGCAAGGGGACAGGTCCAAATCAGCCCCAGCATTTT
CASSKGTGPNQPQHF
>TRBV3-1|TRBD2|few|TRBJ2-1
TGTGCCAGCAGCCAAGATCTGGGCAAGCGGGGGGGTTCTTGGGATGAGCAGTTCTTC
CASSQDLGKRGGSWDEQFF
>TRBV4-3|.|few|TRBJ2-1
TGCGCCAGCAGCCAAGATAGGGCAGGTTTCTCCTACAATGAGCAGTTCTTC
CASSQDRAGFSYNEQFF
>TRBV9|.|few|TRBJ2-3
TGTGCCAGCAGCGTATTTAGGATTAGCACAGATACGCAGTATTTT
CASSVFRISTDTQYF
>TRBV27|.|.|TRBJ2-7
TGTGCCAGCAAGGAGGGGGGGGGCTCCTACGAGCAGTACTTC
CASKEGGGSYEQYF
>TRBV3-1|TRBD1|.|TRBJ1-2
TGTGCCAGCAGCCAGCGGGGACAGTACTATGGCTACACCTTC
CASSQRGQYYGYTF
>TRBV12-5|.|.|TRBJ2-3
TGTGCTAGTGGTTTTGACAGCAGCACAGATACGCAGTATTTT
CASGFDSSTDTQYF
>TRBV7-9|TRBD1|few|TRBJ1-2
TGTGCCAGCAGCTCACACCAGGGGGATCTTCATGGCTACACCTTC
CASSSHQGDLHGYTF
>TRBV27|TRBD1|.|TRBJ1-2
TGTGCCAGCAGTGACAGGGGCCTTAGTTTACATCGATTCGGCTACACCTTC
CASSDRGLSLHRFGYTF
>TRBV19|.|few|TRBJ1-5
TGTGCCAGTATCCTTGACAAGGGGGGCCCCCAGCATTTT
CASILDKGGPQHF
>TRBV7-2|.|.|TRBJ2-3
TGTGCCAGCAGCCCCCTCTCGTGGCGGGGTAGCACAGATACGCAGTATTTT
CASSPLSWRGSTDTQYF
>TRBV7-9|.|many|TRBJ1-1
TGTGCCAGCAGCCCAGACAGGCGAATTAGAACTGAAGCTTTCTTT
CASSPDRRIRTEAFF
>TRBV9|.|few|TRBJ2-3
TGTGCCAGCAGCCCGCCGGACAGTATTAGCACAGATACGCAGTATTTT
CASSPPDSISTDTQYF
>TRBV7-6|.|few|TRBJ2-3
TGTGCCAGCAGATCAGGGTTCCTAGCAGATACGCAGTATTTT
CASRSGFLADTQYF
>TRBV10-1|TRBD1|.|TRBJ1-2
TGCGCCAGCAGTGAGTTCCCAGGGGGCGACGAACCTTCAGGTGGCTACACCTTC
CASSEFPGGDEPSGGYTF
>TRBV12-3/TRBV12-4|.|few|TRBJ1-2
TGTGCCAGCAGTTTTACAGGACCAACCTATGGCTACACCTTC
CASSFTGPTYGYTF
>TRBV7-6|TRBD1|.|TRBJ2-7
TGTGCCAGCAGCGCCACAGGGGGTAATTTCTACGAGCAGTACTTC
CASSATGGNFYEQYF
>TRBV29-1|TRBD2|few|TRBJ2-3
TGCAGCGTTGCCAGAGCGGGGGGTCCTACAGATACGCAGTATTTT
CSVARAGGPTDTQYF
>TRBV7-9|TRBD1|.|TRBJ1-2
TGTGCCAGCACCACAGACAGGGACAGGGACCATGGCTACACCTTC
CASTTDRDRDHGYTF
>TRBV6-1|.|few|TRBJ2-3
TGTGCCAGCGCTGAGGGGCCCTATACAGATACGCAGTATTTT
CASAEGPYTDTQYF
>TRBV7-6|.|.|TRBJ1-3
TGTGCCAGCTTAAGGAGTGAGGGAAACACCATATATTTT
CASLRSEGNTIYF
>TRBV20-1|TRBD1|once|TRBJ2-7
TGCAGTGCGGAAAGGACAGGGAGCTCCTACGAGCAGTACTTC
CSAERTGSSYEQYF